These 21 T cell receptor beta chains came from one sample sequenced in a study of technical replicates of blood from a few donors. Data came from immunoSEQ multiplex PCR; TCRdb stores just in-frame clones and leaves some out. The repertoire has 70,000 to 85,000 clones, roughly 95% of them found once; the top ten carry more than 0.2%. The sequencing sample was made of T cells isolated from PBMCs. The receptors shown here come from a human donor in good health.

The J gene is TRBJ1-5, the V gene TRBV4-1, with a weak D call TRBD1 (5 bases). V was cut by 6 bases and J by 7 bases, with 22 bases left in between. Germline-derived CDR1 and CDR2 are MGHRA and YSYEKL. The CDR3 has 16 residues. CDR3: CASRLTWTTGRQPQHF. CDR3 nucleotide sequence: TGCGCCAGCAGACTCACCTGGACAACGGGCAGGCAGCCCCAGCATTTT.

The CDR3 loop reads CASSLSSYEQYF. Written as DNA, the CDR3 is TGCGCCAGCAGTTTATCTTCCTACGAGCAGTACTTC. The V call is TRBV10-1, the J call TRBJ2-7; D is uncertain. The CDR3 spans 12 residues. Trimming pared 5 bases from V and 1 base from J, leaving 6 bases between. CDR1 WNHNN and CDR2 SYGVQD come from the germline V gene (reference sequence).

The chain combines TRBV7-9 with TRBJ2-1; the D is unclear. Germline CDR1 is SEHNR and CDR2 is FQNEAQ (reference sequence). The ends were cut back, 1 base at V and 0 bases at J, with 10 bases in the middle. The CDR3 totals 16 residues. CDR3 sequence reads: CASSLGAASSYNEQFF. The CDR3 DNA is TGTGCCAGCAGCTTAGGCGCGGCTAGCTCCTACAATGAGCAGTTCTTC.

CDR3 in amino acids: CPNGNQKETQYF. CDR3 bases: TGTCCGAACGGGAACCAGAAAGAGACCCAGTACTTC. The rearrangement joins TRBV21-1 to TRBJ2-5; no DNA check was done on the table's D call, TRBD2. TRBV21-1 is marked as a pseudogene. The CDR3 is 12 residues long.

The chain employs TRBV4-2 and TRBJ2-1; 8 bases map to TRBD2. Trimming cost V 2 bases and J 2 bases; bases outside gene matches: 11. The germline V gene encodes CDR1 LGHNA and CDR2 YNFKEQ. This CDR3 is 18 amino acids long. For the CDR3, the DNA is TGTGCCAGCAGCCAACGTTCGGGACTAGACGGACCCTACAATGAGCAGTTCTTC. This codes for CASSQRSGLDGPYNEQFF.

The rearrangement uses TRBV2 and TRBJ1-4; TRBD1 agrees at 8 bases. With 6 bases clipped from V and 6 bases from J, the junction kept 9 bases outside the gene matches. CDR1 is SNHLY and CDR2 is FYNNEI in the germline V gene. CDR3 length: 15 residues. The CDR3 sequence is CASSALQGGDEKLFF. DNA of the CDR3: TGTGCCAGCAGCGCGTTACAGGGGGGAGATGAAAAACTGTTTTTT.

CDR3 nucleotide sequence: TGTGCCAGCAGTGAAAGGGAGACTCCATCCTACGAGCAGTACTTC. Translating gives CASSERETPSYEQYF. The J gene is TRBJ2-7, the V gene TRBV2; weak D call: TRBD2 (5 bases). The length of the CDR3 is 15 residues. Trimming shortened V by 2 bases and J by 1 base, and 12 bases separated the two germline ends. CDR1 and CDR2 from the germline V gene are SNHLY and FYNNEI.

The chain couples TRBV5-1 to TRBJ2-7; a weak D match, TRBD1 (6 bases). Trimming took 4 bases from V and 5 from J, leaving 16 bases between them. CDR3 length: 14 amino acids. Germline loops: CDR1 SGHRS, CDR2 YFSETQ. CDR3 sequence: CASSRPGTSHEQYF. In nucleotides, the CDR3 is TGCGCCAGCAGCCGACCCGGGACAAGCCACGAGCAGTACTTC.

This chain links TRBV6-1 with TRBJ1-2; 10 bases agree with TRBD1. Per germline, CDR1 MNHNS and CDR2 SASEGT. There are 14 residues in the CDR3. With V trimmed by 4 bases and J by 2 bases, 1 base remained unmatched. CDR3 region: CASSGQGANYGYTF. The CDR3 nucleotides are TGTGCCAGCAGTGGACAGGGGGCCAACTATGGCTACACCTTC.

The chain recombines TRBV10-3 with TRBJ2-5; 7 nucleotides align to TRBD1. With V trimmed by 2 bases and J by 5 bases, 20 bases remained unmatched. Germline values: CDR1 ENHRY, CDR2 SYGVKD. The CDR3 has 19 residues. As DNA, the CDR3 is TGTGCCATCAGTGAGACCGAGGGACAGTTGGGAGTTCGGCGGGAGACCCAGTACTTC. Translating it yields CAISETEGQLGVRRETQYF.

J is TRBJ2-7 and V is TRBV4-1; 13 bases agree with TRBD2. The CDR3 covers 16 residues. The V and J ends lost 3 bases and 1 base, in that order; junction bases with no gene match: 3. The germline gives CDR1 MGHRA, CDR2 YSYEKL. The CDR3 coding sequence is TGCGCCAGCAGCCAGGGACTAGCGGGGCGTTCCTACGAGCAGTACTTC. Its translation is CASSQGLAGRSYEQYF.

CDR3: CASRSGQPIDNNEQFF. The CDR3 nucleotides are TGTGCCAGCAGGTCTGGACAGCCAATAGATAACAATGAGCAGTTCTTC. This chain links TRBV9 with TRBJ2-1; the D gene is possibly TRBD1 (6 bases). Germline V gene sequence: CDR1 SGDLS, CDR2 YYNGEE. V lost 5 bases, J lost 5 bases, and 20 bases lay in between. There are 16 residues in the CDR3.

The V gene is TRBV6-5, the J gene TRBJ2-7; 7 bases align to TRBD1. With V trimmed by 0 bases and J by 9 bases, 8 bases remained unmatched. The length of the CDR3 is 14 residues. The germline gives CDR1 MNHEY, CDR2 SVGAGI. The DNA for the CDR3 is TGTGCCAGCAGTTACTCGGGTCAGGGGGATCGGCAGTACTTC. Residues: CASSYSGQGDRQYF.

The rearrangement links TRBV19 to TRBJ2-6, with D perhaps matching TRBD1 (6 bases). Germline V gene lookup returns CDR1 LNHDA and CDR2 SQIVND (reference sequence). Trimming took off 5 bases at V and 2 bases at J, with 16 bases between the two ends. The CDR3 loop spans 17 amino acids. The CDR3 protein is CASSSKQGRAGANVLTF. Here the CDR3 DNA reads TGTGCCAGTAGTTCTAAACAGGGAAGGGCTGGGGCCAACGTCCTGACTTTC. The variable domain in full, completed from reference TRBV19 and TRBJ2-6, reads DGGITQSPKYLFRKEGQNVTLSCEQNLNHDAMYWYRQDPGQGLRLIYYSQIVNDFQKGDIAEGYSVSREKKESFPLTVTSAQKNPTAFYLCASSSKQGRAGANVLTFGAGSRLTVL.

V is TRBV11-3 and J is TRBJ1-1, with 8 bases matching TRBD1. Germline V gene sequence: CDR1 SGHNT, CDR2 YENEEA. The CDR3 totals 16 residues. With V trimmed by 5 bases and J by 5 bases, 13 bases remained unmatched. CDR3 sequence (DNA): TGTGCCAGCAGCCCCCCCCCGACAGGGGCTTTTACTGAAGCTTTCTTT. Its protein product is CASSPPPTGAFTEAFF.

The chain couples TRBV28 to TRBJ1-5; 9 bases are shared with TRBD1. The V gene's germline CDR1 is MDHEN and CDR2 SYDVKM. This CDR3 spans 17 amino acids. J was trimmed by 4 bases and V by 2 bases; bases with no gene match: 9. Here the CDR3 DNA reads TGTGCCAGCAGTTTACCAACCGGGACAGGGAGGAATCAGCCCCAGCATTTT. Its protein product is CASSLPTGTGRNQPQHF.

CDR3 residues: CASTRDRGADTQYF. CDR3 sequence (DNA): TGCGCCAGCACTCGGGACAGGGGGGCAGATACGCAGTATTTT. The chain carries TRBV5-1 and TRBJ2-3, with 11 bases that match TRBD1. Per germline, CDR1 SGHRS and CDR2 YFSETQ. This CDR3 contains 14 residues. With 6 bases clipped from V and 4 bases from J, the junction kept 4 bases outside the gene matches.

V and J are TRBV5-8 and TRBJ1-2; possibly TRBD1 for D (5 bases). CDR1 and CDR2 from the germline V gene are SGHTS and YDEGEE. The CDR3 totals 14 residues. Trimming removed 5 bases at V and 0 bases at J, with 11 bases between. CDR3 residues: CASSSQGPNYGYTF. The CDR3 nucleotides are TGTGCCAGCAGTTCCCAGGGTCCTAACTATGGCTACACCTTC.

V and J are TRBV5-1 and TRBJ1-2; no clear D. With 4 bases removed from V and 6 bases from J, the gap between germline ends came to 13 bases. The CDR3 spans 13 residues. CDR1 and CDR2 (germline): SGHRS, YFSETQ. In DNA, the CDR3 is TGCGCCAGCAGCGTAGCCGGTCTGAATGGCTACACCTTC. It translates to CASSVAGLNGYTF.

The table lists this clone with a few counts. In nucleotides, the CDR3 is TGTGCCTGGACGAGGGAGCCGAACACTGAAGCTTTCTTT. Encoded protein: CAWTREPNTEAFF. This chain links TRBV30 with TRBJ1-1; unclear D gene. The germline V gene has CDR1 GTSNPN and CDR2 SVGIG (reference sequence). The V end lost 4 bases, the J end lost 1 base, and 10 bases lay between the germline ends. The CDR3 is 13 amino acids.

This chain uses TRBV30 with TRBJ2-7; D gene ambiguous. Germline CDR1 is GTSNPN and CDR2 is SVGIG (reference sequence). The V and J ends lost 0 bases and 3 bases respectively, with 9 bases between them. The CDR3 runs 13 residues. The CDR3 nucleotides read TGTGCCTGGAGTGTGGGCAGTTTCTACGAGCAGTACTTC. It encodes CAWSVGSFYEQYF.